The present entry profiles one T cell receptor beta chain with its context. Antigen specificity is unknown. The data belong to a study of shared clonotypes between healthy human individuals. Points from the study as a whole: Generation probabilities of non-shared clonotypes were lower (relative to those shared by all four donors).

The deep-level immunoSEQ assay was used. TCRdb's copy holds only in-frame clones and misses some; the assay was immunoSEQ multiplex PCR. This table has under 2,500,000 clones, more than 90% appearing once. The CDR3 is 13 amino acids. CDR1 is MNHEY, CDR2 SVGAGI, per germline. The V and J ends lost 2 bases and 7 bases, in that order; junction bases with no gene match: 2. Those who donated, Caucasian adults without exception, all lived in Nashville, Tennessee. Subsets obtained from CD4+ cells comprised CD45RA+ naive and CD45RA-negative memory cells. The sample comprised naive CD4+ T cells sorted from blood. Indicated subset: CD45RA+ positively selected. V and J are TRBV6-5 and TRBJ2-1; 7 bases fit TRBD2. The clonotype was recovered from a man aged 18 to 29 in good health. The CDR3 nucleotides read TGTGCCAGCAGTTACCCACTAGCGAATGAGCAGTTCTTC. Translated: CASSYPLANEQFF.